This T cell receptor beta chain was found in a study of T cell responses to AZD1222 COVID-19 vaccine. Concerning this clone: Its antigen is as yet unknown.

The germline V and J ends were trimmed by 6 bases and 2 bases, with 11 bases remaining between them. The V gene's germline CDR1 is MNHEY and CDR2 SVGAGI. The CDR3 spans 14 residues. Some clones are missing from TCRdb's copy, which holds only in-frame ones; the method was immunoSEQ multiplex PCR. The table records roughly 120,000 clones, around 94% of them present only once. Notes on the study in general: Among spike-specific TCRs, nearly half reportedly target unmutated variant regions. Spike-specific TCR breadth and depth were elevated following two AZD1222 doses. Across the whole spike, CD4 TCRs peaked at regions 160-218 and 743-854. Clonal diversity was possibly underestimated; the donors were predominantly white British and more often female.

Sequencing used peripheral blood, obtained on day 0 of AZD1222 vaccination. V gene TRBV6-5 combines with J gene TRBJ1-3; D remains ambiguous. This TCR was sampled from an adult in good health. CDR3: CASSLRGAGNTIYF. CDR3 in DNA: TGTGCCAGCAGCCTCCGAGGAGCTGGAAACACCATATATTTT.